This T cell receptor (beta chain) appears in the sequencing data of a study of blood T cell repertoires in COVID-19. Per germline, CDR1 PRHDT and CDR2 FYEKMQ (reference sequence). With 1 base clipped from V and 0 bases from J, the junction kept 4 bases outside the gene matches. This CDR3 is built from 18 residues. Original methodology: Reference gene primers were amplified, and this amplification served to estimate nucleated cell counts. This table comes from immunoSEQ multiplex PCR, and its TCRdb copy is limited to in-frame clones, with some not included. The DNA gave D and trimming, while V, J and clone size come from that table. The sample includes about 300,000 clones, approximately 83% of them seen just once.

The sample comprised PBMCs or T cells enriched from blood (not recorded which). This TCR came from a man younger than 45 who had recovered from COVID-19. The chain uses TRBV13 and TRBJ2-3, with 13 positions matching TRBD2. CDR3 region: CASSLVTSGGPSTDTQYF. CDR3 DNA: TGTGCCAGCAGCTTAGTGACTAGCGGGGGGCCAAGCACAGATACGCAGTATTTT.